This entry lists 22 T cell receptor beta chains sequenced from one sample in a study of shared clonotypes between healthy human individuals (TCRdb year 2020). The library came from the immunoSEQ multiplex PCR assay. Imported from immuneACCESS, the table was reduced by TCRdb to in-frame sequences with V and J called. These copies leave out some clones; in studies compared against another copy, an unresolved V gene accounts for under half, and the cause of the remainder is not known. Within this sample are approximately 530,000 clones, with roughly 95% of them counted one time only. The ten largest clones represent approximately 0.06% of the sample. Sequenced input: naive CD4+ T cells sorted from blood. According to the study, the label for this sample's cell subset or site signals: CD45RA+ positively selected. The receptors derive from a woman in her twenties or thirties in good health.

This chain uses TRBV7-9 with TRBJ2-7; 12 nucleotides align to TRBD2. The CDR3 extends over 16 amino acids. Germline lookup yields CDR1 SEHNR and CDR2 FQNEAQ (reference sequence). Trimming took 5 bases from V and 5 from J; bases not matched to a gene: 10. The DNA of the CDR3 is TGTGCCAGCAGCCTACGACTAGCGGGAGCTTCAGACGAGCAGTACTTC. Amino acids: CASSLRLAGASDEQYF.

The chain combines TRBV5-1 with TRBJ1-1, with no clear D. Germline V gene data show CDR1 as SGHRS and CDR2 as YFSETQ. The CDR3 has 13 residues. V dropped 4 bases and J dropped 5 bases, with 12 bases sitting between them. CDR3 residues: CASSQTPETEAFF. The CDR3 DNA is TGCGCCAGCAGCCAGACACCAGAAACTGAAGCTTTCTTT.

The gene calls are TRBV7-3 and TRBJ2-2, with D perhaps being TRBD1 or TRBD2 (5 bases each). Per the germline V gene, CDR1 is SGHTA and CDR2 is FQGTGA. The CDR3 length is 18 residues. With 4 bases removed from V and 4 bases from J, the gap between germline ends came to 22 bases. For the CDR3, the DNA is TGTGCCAGCAGCTCCGGGCTGGGTCGAGCCGGGACCACCGGGGAGCTGTTTTTT. Its protein product is CASSSGLGRAGTTGELFF.

This chain uses TRBV19 with TRBJ2-4, with 7 bases identical to TRBD1. The CDR3 loop spans 15 amino acids. J lost 1 base, V lost 5 bases, and 5 bases had no gene match. Germline V gene sequence: CDR1 LNHDA, CDR2 SQIVND (reference sequence). CDR3 residues: CASSAPGQAKNIQYF. CDR3 sequence (DNA): TGTGCCAGTAGTGCACCGGGACAGGCCAAAAACATTCAGTACTTC.

This chain uses TRBV5-1 with TRBJ2-7; 11 nucleotides align to TRBD2. The CDR3 length is 16 residues. J was trimmed by 0 bases and V by 0 bases; bases with no gene match: 2. Germline CDR1 SGHRS, CDR2 YFSETQ. CDR3 region: CASSLGLAGGSYEQYF. Here the CDR3 DNA reads TGCGCCAGCAGCTTGGGGCTAGCGGGAGGCTCCTACGAGCAGTACTTC.

This clone appeared a few times. The CDR3 here is CASSPQGDTGELFF. As DNA, the CDR3 is TGTGCCAGCTCACCACAGGGAGACACCGGGGAGCTGTTTTTT. The chain carries TRBV18 and TRBJ2-2, with D possibly matching TRBD2 (5 bases). Germline V gives CDR1 KGHSH, CDR2 LQKENI. This CDR3 has 14 residues. V was trimmed by 1 base and J by 3 bases, leaving 6 bases between them. The full variable domain, its missing parts supplied by reference TRBV18 and TRBJ2-2, is NAGVMQNPRHLVRRRGQEARLRCSPMKGHSHVYWYRQLPEEGLKFMVYLQKENIIDESGMPKERFSAEFPKEGPSILRIQQVVRGDSAAYFCASSPQGDTGELFFGEGSRLTVL.

The rearrangement links TRBV21-1 to TRBJ2-7. TRBV21-1 corresponds to a pseudogene. The CDR3 runs 10 residues. The CDR3 loop reads CASSSYEQYF. CDR3 coding DNA: TGTGCCAGCAGCTCCTACGAGCAGTACTTC.

The chain has TRBV14 and TRBJ2-5; TRBD2 matches at 7 bases. Gene TRBJ2-7 matches the end of the DNA better, so the J call may be wrong. Germline lookup yields CDR1 SGHDN and CDR2 FVKESK. This CDR3 contains 14 residues. The CDR3 DNA reads as TGTGCCAGCAGCCGGCAGGGAGGGTCCTACGAGCAGTACTTC. Its protein product is CASSRQGGSYEQYF.

CDR3 nucleotide sequence: TGTGCCAGCAGCTTAACCAGGAGCTCCTACGAGCAGTACTTC. Translation: CASSLTRSSYEQYF. V and J are TRBV7-2 and TRBJ2-5; D gene ambiguous. The DNA matches TRBJ2-7 better at its end, which makes the J call doubtful. CDR3 length: 14 residues. Germline CDR1 reads SGHTA; CDR2 reads FQGNSA.

The CDR3 sequence: CASSIQQGVGANVLTF. CDR3 nucleotides: TGTGCCAGTAGTATTCAACAGGGTGTTGGGGCCAACGTCCTGACTTTC. The rearrangement joins TRBV19 to TRBJ2-6; D is perhaps TRBD1 (6 bases). CDR1 and CDR2 (germline): LNHDA, SQIVND (reference sequence). V was shortened by 3 bases and J by 3 bases, with 12 bases between the two germline ends. The CDR3 totals 16 residues. Drawing the rest from reference TRBV19 and TRBJ2-6, the complete variable domain is DGGITQSPKYLFRKEGQNVTLSCEQNLNHDAMYWYRQDPGQGLRLIYYSQIVNDFQKGDIAEGYSVSREKKESFPLTVTSAQKNPTAFYLCASSIQQGVGANVLTFGAGSRLTVL.

The rearrangement joins TRBV5-1 to TRBJ1-6, with D maybe TRBD1 (5 bases). Germline V gene lookup returns CDR1 SGHRS and CDR2 YFSETQ. CDR3 length: 16 amino acids. V lost 4 bases to trimming and J lost 5 bases, with 16 bases between them. DNA of the CDR3: TGCGCCAGCAGCGTAGCAGGGACCGATAATAATTCACCCCTCCACTTT. The encoded protein is CASSVAGTDNNSPLHF.

This clone has just one count. The rearrangement links TRBV27 to TRBJ2-7; maybe TRBD1 (5 bases). The CDR3 covers 13 residues. V dropped 2 bases and J dropped 7 bases, with 12 bases sitting between them. Germline assignment: CDR1 MNHEY and CDR2 SMNVEV (reference sequence). The DNA of the CDR3 is TGTGCCAGCAGTTTAAACAGGATCAGTGAGCAGTACTTC. This gives the protein CASSLNRISEQYF.

V is TRBV19 and J is TRBJ2-3, with D tentatively TRBD2 (6 bases). The CDR3 contains 15 residues. The V gene lost 8 bases and the J gene lost 2 bases, with 17 bases spanning the gap. Per germline, CDR1 LNHDA and CDR2 SQIVND (reference sequence). In DNA form, the CDR3 reads TGTGCCAGTGCCCCCAGGGCGGGGTACACAGATACGCAGTATTTT. It encodes CASAPRAGYTDTQYF.

This CDR3 is CASSPPHEKLFF. CDR3 coding DNA: TGTGCCAGCAGCCCCCCCCATGAAAAACTGTTTTTT. The chain couples TRBV6-6 to TRBJ1-4, with D unresolved. The length of the CDR3 is 12 residues. From germline, CDR1 is MNHNY and CDR2 SVGAGI (reference sequence). V gave up 6 bases and J gave up 6 bases, with 8 bases separating them.

The chain combines TRBV19 with TRBJ1-1; possible D gene TRBD1, 5 bases. From germline, CDR1 is LNHDA and CDR2 SQIVND (reference sequence). V lost 3 bases, J lost 4 bases, and 12 bases lay in between. The CDR3 loop spans 14 amino acids. CDR3 residues: CASSMFEGSTEAFF. DNA for the CDR3: TGTGCCAGTAGTATGTTCGAGGGGAGCACTGAAGCTTTCTTT. The full variable domain, completed using reference TRBV19 and TRBJ1-1, is DGGITQSPKYLFRKEGQNVTLSCEQNLNHDAMYWYRQDPGQGLRLIYYSQIVNDFQKGDIAEGYSVSREKKESFPLTVTSAQKNPTAFYLCASSMFEGSTEAFFGQGTRLTVV.

The chain has TRBV5-1 and TRBJ1-1, with unresolved D. CDR1 is SGHRS, CDR2 YFSETQ, per germline. The length of the CDR3 is 14 residues. Trimming left V 0 bases short and J 1 base short, with 7 bases between. The CDR3 nucleotides are TGCGCCAGCAGCTTGGACTATACGAACACTGAAGCTTTCTTT. Encoded protein: CASSLDYTNTEAFF.

The chain couples TRBV11-2 to TRBJ2-3; D gene unclear. CDR1 and CDR2 (germline): SGHAT, FQNNGV. V lost 1 base and J lost 2, with 7 bases in between. The CDR3 contains 14 residues. CDR3: CASSLAPLTDTQYF. The CDR3 bases are TGTGCCAGCAGCTTAGCCCCTCTCACAGATACGCAGTATTTT.

This clone was picked up one time. The V call is TRBV28, the J call TRBJ2-7, with D perhaps matching TRBD2 (7 bases). V lost 1 base and J 4 bases, leaving 14 bases between the germline ends. Germline V gene sequence: CDR1 MDHEN, CDR2 SYDVKM. This CDR3 has 15 amino acids. CDR3 coding DNA: TGTGCCAGCAGTTTATCTGGGGGGGCGGGTTACGAGCAGTACTTC. Translating it yields CASSLSGGAGYEQYF.

The chain employs TRBV2 and TRBJ2-1, with D hard to call. Germline CDR1 and CDR2: SNHLY and FYNNEI. The V end was cut by 6 bases, the J end by 9 bases, with 15 bases between. The CDR3 runs to 13 residues. Here the CDR3 reads CASRPLGSTEQFF. CDR3 nucleotides: TGTGCCAGCAGGCCCCTGGGCTCAACTGAGCAGTTCTTC.

The chain links TRBV5-1 to TRBJ1-4, with a tentative D call TRBD1 (6 bases). The CDR3 length is 16 residues. Trimming left V 1 base short and J 5 bases short, with 15 bases between. CDR1 and CDR2 from the germline V gene are SGHRS and YFSETQ. The DNA for the CDR3 is TGCGCCAGCAGCTTGACAGGGCTGTCCCCAAATGAAAAACTGTTTTTT. It translates to CASSLTGLSPNEKLFF.

This rearrangement joins TRBV2 to TRBJ2-7; tentatively, D is TRBD2 (5 bases). Per the germline V gene, CDR1 is SNHLY and CDR2 is FYNNEI. The CDR3 contains 15 residues. Trimming cost V 4 bases and J 2 bases, with 15 bases left between them. The CDR3 DNA reads TGTGCCAGCAGTGGGGCGGAAGGGAGAACCTACGAGCAGTACTTC. Translated, it gives CASSGAEGRTYEQYF.

J is TRBJ2-7 and V is TRBV13, with 10 bases aligning to TRBD2. CDR1 and CDR2 (germline): PRHDT, FYEKMQ (reference sequence). The CDR3 is 17 residues long. The junction had 14 bases not matched to a gene; V was cut back by 2 bases and J by 7 bases. In DNA form, the CDR3 reads TGTGCCAGCAGCTTATTACCTGGGCTAGCGGGAGAGGTAGAGCAGTACTTC. This translates into CASSLLPGLAGEVEQYF.